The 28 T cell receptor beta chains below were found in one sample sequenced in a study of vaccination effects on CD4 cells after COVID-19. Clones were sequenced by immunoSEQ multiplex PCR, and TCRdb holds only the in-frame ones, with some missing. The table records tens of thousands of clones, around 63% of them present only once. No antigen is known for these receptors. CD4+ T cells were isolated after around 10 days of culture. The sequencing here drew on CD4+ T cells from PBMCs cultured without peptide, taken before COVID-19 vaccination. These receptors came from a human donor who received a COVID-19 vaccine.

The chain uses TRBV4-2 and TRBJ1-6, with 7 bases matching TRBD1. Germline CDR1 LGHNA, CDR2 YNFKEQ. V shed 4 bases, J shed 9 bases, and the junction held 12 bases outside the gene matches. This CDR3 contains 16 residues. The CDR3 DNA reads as TGTGCCAGCAGCCCCAGGGGGGACAGCGAGTCTTCACCCCTCCACTTT. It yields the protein CASSPRGDSESSPLHF.

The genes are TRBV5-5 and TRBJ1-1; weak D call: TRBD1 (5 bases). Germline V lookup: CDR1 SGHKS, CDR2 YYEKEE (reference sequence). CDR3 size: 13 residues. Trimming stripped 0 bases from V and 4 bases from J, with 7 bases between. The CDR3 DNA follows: TGTGCCAGCAGCTTGGCAGGGCTCACTGAAGCTTTCTTT. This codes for CASSLAGLTEAFF.

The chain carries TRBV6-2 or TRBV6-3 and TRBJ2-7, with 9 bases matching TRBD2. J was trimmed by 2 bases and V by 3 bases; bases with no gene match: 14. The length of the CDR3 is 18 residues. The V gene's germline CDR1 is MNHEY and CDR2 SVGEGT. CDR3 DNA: TGTGCCAGCAGTTATCCGGGGCAGGCTAGCGGGATGACCTACGAGCAGTACTTC. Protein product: CASSYPGQASGMTYEQYF.

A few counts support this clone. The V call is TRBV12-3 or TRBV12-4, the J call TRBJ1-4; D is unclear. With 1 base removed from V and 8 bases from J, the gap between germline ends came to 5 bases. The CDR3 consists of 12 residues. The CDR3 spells CASSLEGEKLFF. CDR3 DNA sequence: TGTGCCAGCAGTTTAGAAGGGGAAAAACTGTTTTTT.

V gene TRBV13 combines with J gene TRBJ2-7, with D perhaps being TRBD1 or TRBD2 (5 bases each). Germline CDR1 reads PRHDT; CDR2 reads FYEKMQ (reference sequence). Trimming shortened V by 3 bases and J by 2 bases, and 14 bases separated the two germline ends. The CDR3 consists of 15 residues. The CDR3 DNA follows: TGTGCCAGCAGCTTGTATTGGGACGCCGCCTACGAGCAGTACTTC. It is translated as CASSLYWDAAYEQYF.

As DNA, the CDR3 is TGTGCCAGCAGCCAGTCCCAGACCCAGTACTTC. This gives the protein CASSQSQTQYF. The chain couples TRBV7-9 to TRBJ2-5; unclear D gene. V lost 5 bases to trimming and J lost 6 bases, with 7 bases between them. The CDR3 sequence is 11 residues long. The germline CDR1 and CDR2 sequences are SEHNR and FQNEAQ (reference sequence). Full variable domain (missing parts from reference TRBV7-9 and TRBJ2-5): DTGVSQNPRHKITKRGQNVTFRCDPISEHNRLYWYRQTLGQGPEFLTYFQNEAQLEKSRLLSDRFSAERPKGSFSTLEIQRTEQGDSAMYLCASSQSQTQYFGPGTRLLVL.

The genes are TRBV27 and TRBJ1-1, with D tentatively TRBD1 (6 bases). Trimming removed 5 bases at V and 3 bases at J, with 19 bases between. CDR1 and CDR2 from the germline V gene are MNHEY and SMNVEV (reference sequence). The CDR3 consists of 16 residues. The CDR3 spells CASSQEYQGTHTEAFF. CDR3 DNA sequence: TGTGCCAGCAGTCAAGAATACCAGGGGACCCACACTGAAGCTTTCTTT.

The CDR3 protein is CASTKVESTYEQYF. The CDR3 region has the DNA TGTGCCAGCACAAAAGTAGAATCCACCTACGAGCAGTACTTC. The chain carries TRBV5-5 and TRBJ2-7; D ambiguous. Germline CDR1 SGHKS, CDR2 YYEKEE (reference sequence). Deletions cut 6 bases from V and 2 bases from J, with 15 bases between. This CDR3 is built from 14 residues.

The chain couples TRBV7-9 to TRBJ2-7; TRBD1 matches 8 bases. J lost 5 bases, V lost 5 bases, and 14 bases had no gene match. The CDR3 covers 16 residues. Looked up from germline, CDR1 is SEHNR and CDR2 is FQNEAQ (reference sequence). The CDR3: CASSPNKQGDLHEQYF. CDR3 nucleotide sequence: TGTGCCAGCAGCCCAAACAAACAGGGGGACCTCCACGAGCAGTACTTC.

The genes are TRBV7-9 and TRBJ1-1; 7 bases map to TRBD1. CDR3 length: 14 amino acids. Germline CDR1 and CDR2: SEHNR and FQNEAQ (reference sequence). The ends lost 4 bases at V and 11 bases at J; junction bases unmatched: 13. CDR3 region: CASSSRDSPFLAFF. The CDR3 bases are TGTGCCAGCAGCTCACGGGACAGCCCTTTTCTGGCTTTCTTT. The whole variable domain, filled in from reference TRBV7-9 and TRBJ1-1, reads DTGVSQNPRHKITKRGQNVTFRCDPISEHNRLYWYRQTLGQGPEFLTYFQNEAQLEKSRLLSDRFSAERPKGSFSTLEIQRTEQGDSAMYLCASSSRDSPFLAFFGQGTRLTVV.

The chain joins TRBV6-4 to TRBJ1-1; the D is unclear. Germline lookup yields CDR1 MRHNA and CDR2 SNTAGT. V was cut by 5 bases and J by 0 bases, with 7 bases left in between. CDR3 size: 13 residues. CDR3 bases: TGTGCCAGCAGTAGACTTCTGAACACTGAAGCTTTCTTT. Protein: CASSRLLNTEAFF.

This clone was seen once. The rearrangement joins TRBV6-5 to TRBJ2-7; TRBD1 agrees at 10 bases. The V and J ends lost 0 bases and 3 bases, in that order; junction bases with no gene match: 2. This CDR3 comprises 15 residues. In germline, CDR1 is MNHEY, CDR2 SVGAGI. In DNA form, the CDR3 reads TGTGCCAGCAGTTACTCGGGACAGGGGATCTACGAGCAGTACTTC. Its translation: CASSYSGQGIYEQYF.

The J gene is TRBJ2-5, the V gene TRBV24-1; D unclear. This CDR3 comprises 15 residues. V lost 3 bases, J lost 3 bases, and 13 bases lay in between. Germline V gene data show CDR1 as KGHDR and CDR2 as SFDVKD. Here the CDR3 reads CATSDVDVPKETQYF. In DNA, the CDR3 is TGTGCCACCAGTGATGTGGACGTTCCGAAAGAGACCCAGTACTTC.

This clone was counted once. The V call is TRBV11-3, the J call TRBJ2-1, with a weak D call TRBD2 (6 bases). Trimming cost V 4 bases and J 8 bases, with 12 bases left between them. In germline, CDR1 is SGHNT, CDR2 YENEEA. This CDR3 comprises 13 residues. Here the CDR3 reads CASSSREWDEQFF. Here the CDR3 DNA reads TGTGCCAGCAGCTCCCGGGAGTGGGATGAGCAGTTCTTC. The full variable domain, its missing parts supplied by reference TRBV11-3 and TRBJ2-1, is EAGVVQSPRYKIIEKKQPVAFWCNPISGHNTLYWYLQNLGQGPELLIRYENEEAVDDSQLPKDRFSAERLKGVDSTLKIQPAELGDSAVYLCASSSREWDEQFFGPGTRLTVL.

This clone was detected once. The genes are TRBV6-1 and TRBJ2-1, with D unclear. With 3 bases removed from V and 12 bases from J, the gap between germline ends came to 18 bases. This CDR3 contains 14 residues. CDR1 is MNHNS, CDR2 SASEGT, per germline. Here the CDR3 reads CASSDQIGWGMQFF. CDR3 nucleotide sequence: TGTGCCAGCAGTGATCAAATCGGTTGGGGTATGCAGTTCTTC.

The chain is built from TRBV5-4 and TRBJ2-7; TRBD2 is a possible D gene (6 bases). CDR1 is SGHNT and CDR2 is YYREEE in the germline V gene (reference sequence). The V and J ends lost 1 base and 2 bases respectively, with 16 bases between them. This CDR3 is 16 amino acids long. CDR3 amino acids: CASSLNPAGPPYEQYF. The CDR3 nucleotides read TGTGCCAGCAGCTTGAATCCGGCGGGGCCCCCCTACGAGCAGTACTTC.

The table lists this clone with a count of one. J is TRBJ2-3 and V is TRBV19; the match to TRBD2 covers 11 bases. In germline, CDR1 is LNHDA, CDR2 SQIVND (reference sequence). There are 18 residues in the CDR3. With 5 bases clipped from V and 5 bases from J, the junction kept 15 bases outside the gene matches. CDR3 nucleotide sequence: TGTGCCAGTAGTCCCATAGGGGAACTAGCGGGAGCCGGAGATACGCAGTATTTT. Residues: CASSPIGELAGAGDTQYF. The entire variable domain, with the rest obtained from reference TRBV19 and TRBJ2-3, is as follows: DGGITQSPKYLFRKEGQNVTLSCEQNLNHDAMYWYRQDPGQGLRLIYYSQIVNDFQKGDIAEGYSVSREKKESFPLTVTSAQKNPTAFYLCASSPIGELAGAGDTQYFGPGTRLTVL.

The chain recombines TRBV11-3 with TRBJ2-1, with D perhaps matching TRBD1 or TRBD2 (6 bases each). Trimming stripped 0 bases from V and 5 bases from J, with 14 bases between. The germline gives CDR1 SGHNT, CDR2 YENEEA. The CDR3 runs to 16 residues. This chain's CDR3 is CASSLEQGGVDNEQFF. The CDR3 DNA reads TGTGCCAGCAGCTTAGAACAGGGAGGAGTAGACAATGAGCAGTTCTTC.

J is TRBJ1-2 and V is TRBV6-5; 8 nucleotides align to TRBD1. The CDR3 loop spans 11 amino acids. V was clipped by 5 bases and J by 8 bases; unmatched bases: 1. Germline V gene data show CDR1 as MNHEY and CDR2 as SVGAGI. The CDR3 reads CASSRTGGYTF. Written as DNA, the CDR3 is TGTGCCAGCAGTCGGACAGGGGGCTACACCTTC.

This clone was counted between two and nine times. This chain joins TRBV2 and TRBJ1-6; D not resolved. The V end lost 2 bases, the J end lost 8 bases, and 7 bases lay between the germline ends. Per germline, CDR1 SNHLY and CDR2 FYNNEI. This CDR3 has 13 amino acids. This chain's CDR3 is CASSEIEDSPLHF. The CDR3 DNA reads TGTGCCAGCAGTGAAATTGAAGATTCACCCCTCCACTTT.

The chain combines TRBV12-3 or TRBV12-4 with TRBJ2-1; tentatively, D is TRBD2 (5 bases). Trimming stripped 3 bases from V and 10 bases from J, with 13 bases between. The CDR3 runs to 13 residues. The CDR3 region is CASSFLRGGEQFF. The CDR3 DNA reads TGTGCCAGCAGTTTCTTACGGGGTGGCGAGCAGTTCTTC.

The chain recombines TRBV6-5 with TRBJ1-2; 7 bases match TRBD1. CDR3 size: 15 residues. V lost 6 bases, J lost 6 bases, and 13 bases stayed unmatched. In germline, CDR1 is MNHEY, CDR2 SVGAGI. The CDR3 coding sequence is TGTGCCAGCAGCAAAACTTTCACAGGGGACCATGGCTACACCTTC. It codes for CASSKTFTGDHGYTF.

CDR3 DNA: TGCGCCAGCAGATACTCCGGGACAGGGAATAATGAAAAACTGTTTTTT. Translation: CASRYSGTGNNEKLFF. V usage is TRBV5-1 and J usage is TRBJ1-4, with TRBD1 matching 9 bases. Germline loops: CDR1 SGHRS, CDR2 YFSETQ. V shed 5 bases, J shed 4 bases, and the junction held 9 bases outside the gene matches. The CDR3 has 16 residues.

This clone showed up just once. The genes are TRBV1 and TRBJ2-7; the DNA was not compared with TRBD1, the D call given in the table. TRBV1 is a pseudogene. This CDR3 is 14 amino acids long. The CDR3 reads CTSSLRDRDYEQYF. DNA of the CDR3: TGCACCAGCAGCCTCCGGGACAGGGATTACGAGCAGTACTTC.

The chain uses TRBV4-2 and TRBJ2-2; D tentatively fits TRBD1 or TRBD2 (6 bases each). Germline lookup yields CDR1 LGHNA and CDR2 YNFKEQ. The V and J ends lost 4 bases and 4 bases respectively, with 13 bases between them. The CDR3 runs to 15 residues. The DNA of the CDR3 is TGTGCCAGCAGCCCCTGGGGGGCTGGCACCGGGGAGCTGTTTTTT. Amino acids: CASSPWGAGTGELFF.

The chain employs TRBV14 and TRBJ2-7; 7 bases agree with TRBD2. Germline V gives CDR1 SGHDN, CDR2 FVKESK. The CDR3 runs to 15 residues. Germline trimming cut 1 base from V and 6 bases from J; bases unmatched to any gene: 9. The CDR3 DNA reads TGTGCCAGCAGCCAAGTTGGGGGAGGGGTTGGCGAGCAGTACTTC. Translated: CASSQVGGGVGEQYF.

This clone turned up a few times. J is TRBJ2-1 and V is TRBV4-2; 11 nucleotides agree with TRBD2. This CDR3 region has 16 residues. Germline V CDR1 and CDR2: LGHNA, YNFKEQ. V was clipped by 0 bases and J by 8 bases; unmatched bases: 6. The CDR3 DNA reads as TGTGCCAGCAGCCAAGATAATAGCGGGGGGGCCGATGAGCAGTTCTTC. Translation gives CASSQDNSGGADEQFF.

CDR3 loop: CASSLRGWGLAGGKNIQYF. DNA for the CDR3: TGTGCCAGCAGCTTACGGGGTTGGGGACTAGCGGGGGGGAAAAACATTCAGTACTTC. The chain has TRBV7-2 and TRBJ2-4; 16 bases map to TRBD2. Germline V gene data show CDR1 as SGHTA and CDR2 as FQGNSA. The CDR3 contains 19 residues. Trimming cost V 2 bases and J 4 bases; bases outside gene matches: 8.